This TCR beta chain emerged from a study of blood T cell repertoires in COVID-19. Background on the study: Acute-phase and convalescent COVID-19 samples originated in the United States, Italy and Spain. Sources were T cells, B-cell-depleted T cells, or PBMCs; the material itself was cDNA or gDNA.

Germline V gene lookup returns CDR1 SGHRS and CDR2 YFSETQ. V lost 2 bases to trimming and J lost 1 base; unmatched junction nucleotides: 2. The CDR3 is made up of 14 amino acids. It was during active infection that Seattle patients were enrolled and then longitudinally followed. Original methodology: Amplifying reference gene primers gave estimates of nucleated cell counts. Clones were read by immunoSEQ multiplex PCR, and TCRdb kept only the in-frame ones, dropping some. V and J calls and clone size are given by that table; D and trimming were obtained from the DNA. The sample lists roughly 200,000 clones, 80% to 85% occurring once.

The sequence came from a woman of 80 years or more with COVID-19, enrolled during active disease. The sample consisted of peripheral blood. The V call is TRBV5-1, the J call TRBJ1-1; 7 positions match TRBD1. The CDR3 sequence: CASSFTGENTEAFF. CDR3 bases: TGCGCCAGCAGCTTTACAGGGGAGAACACTGAAGCTTTCTTT.